This T cell receptor beta chain was obtained from a study of blood T cells in healthy people across ages. Findings of the study overall: TCR beta diversity, measured per million T cells, fell in a roughly linear way with age.

The germline V gene has CDR1 SQVTM and CDR2 ANQGSEA. The ends were cut back, 7 bases at V and 4 bases at J, with 15 bases in the middle. The CDR3 covers 13 residues. A note on this clonotype: The antigen is not known. Given a much more abundant clone one base away, this may be a read error.

Through a sample-barcoded 5' primer and a J-beta primer mix, a second PCR was run for 7 to 11 cycles. Via MiXCR, TCRdb re-called the 5' RACE reads, giving one row per CDR3 protein. The table records under 850,000 distinct CDR3 sequences, about 37% of them present only once. The specimen was blood. The V and J genes are TRBV29-1 and TRBJ2-3, with D possibly being TRBD2 (5 bases). The receptor comes from a man aged 18 to 29 in good health. The chain's CDR3 is CSGQRTAADTQYF. The DNA for the CDR3 is TGCAGCGGTCAGCGGACGGCGGCAGATACGCAGTATTTT.